This is a list of T cell receptor beta chains from one sample in a study of cytomegalovirus exposure and HLA in healthy donors. Profiled with immunoSEQ multiplex PCR; TCRdb holds only in-frame clones, not every one. The top ten hold more than 1.2% of the sample, which has around 190,000 clones, about 83% seen once. The specimen was PBMCs. These receptors were taken from a woman younger than 35 in good health and CMV-seronegative. Each CDR3 is given with its conserved first and last residue. The D gene is left open where the match is weak. Part of the rows lack a size; the others show once, few, many or a class for expanded clones.

V: TRBV2
J: TRBJ1-2
D: NA
size: NA
DNA: TGTGCCAGCAGTGAAGATTTTCCAGTCAACTATGGCTACACCTTC
CDR3: CASSEDFPVNYGYTF

V: TRBV9
J: TRBJ2-3
D: NA
size: NA
DNA: TGTGCCAGCAGCGCTCTCCCTAGCACAGATACGCAGTATTTT
CDR3: CASSALPSTDTQYF

V: TRBV5-1
J: TRBJ1-1
D: NA
size: NA
DNA: TGCGCCAGCAGCTTGAGCGGTTTGAACACTGAAGCTTTCTTT
CDR3: CASSLSGLNTEAFF

V: TRBV6-1
J: TRBJ2-2
D: NA
size: few
DNA: TGTGCCAGCAGTGGACTGTACACCGGGGAGCTGTTTTTT
CDR3: CASSGLYTGELFF

V: TRBV5-4
J: TRBJ2-4
D: NA
size: NA
DNA: TGTGCCAGCAGCTTTGACCGAGGGAGCATTCAGTACTTC
CDR3: CASSFDRGSIQYF

V: TRBV10-3
J: TRBJ2-1
D: TRBD2
size: NA
DNA: TGTGCCACAGCTAGCGGAAGCTCCTACAATGAGCAGTTCTTC
CDR3: CATASGSSYNEQFF

V: TRBV2
J: TRBJ2-5
D: NA
size: NA
DNA: TGTGCCAGCCCAGGTGTAGAGACCCAGTACTTC
CDR3: CASPGVETQYF

V: TRBV6-4
J: TRBJ1-2
D: NA
size: NA
DNA: TGTGCCAGCAGTGACACCCCGCAGGGTTTGGCGAATGGCTACACCTTC
CDR3: CASSDTPQGLANGYTF

V: TRBV9
J: TRBJ1-2
D: TRBD1
size: NA
DNA: TGTGCCAGCAGCGTAGGGGGACAGACCTATGGCTACACCTTC
CDR3: CASSVGGQTYGYTF

V: TRBV7-9
J: TRBJ2-2
D: NA
size: NA
DNA: TGTGCCAGCAGCTTAGTAGCGAGTTACACCGGGGAGCTGTTTTTT
CDR3: CASSLVASYTGELFF

V: TRBV2
J: TRBJ2-7
D: NA
size: NA
DNA: TGTGCCAGCAGTGTTACTACCCAAAGCTCCTACGAGCAGTACTTC
CDR3: CASSVTTQSSYEQYF

V: TRBV6-5
J: TRBJ1-1
D: NA
size: NA
DNA: TGTGCCAGCAGCCCTATAGGACAGAGCCCTGAAGCTTTCTTT
CDR3: CASSPIGQSPEAFF

V: TRBV4-1
J: TRBJ2-5
D: TRBD1
size: NA
DNA: TGCGCCAGCAGCCAAGTGGGACAGGGAAAAGAGACCCAGTACTTC
CDR3: CASSQVGQGKETQYF

V: TRBV5-1
J: TRBJ2-7
D: TRBD2
size: NA
DNA: TGCGCCAGCAGTCCTCAACCCGCTAGCGGGAGGAACTCCTACGAGCAGTACTTC
CDR3: CASSPQPASGRNSYEQYF

V: TRBV4-1
J: TRBJ1-1
D: NA
size: NA
DNA: TGCGCCAGCAGCCAAGATCTCCTTTACAGGGTAGTGAACACTGAAGCTTTCTTT
CDR3: CASSQDLLYRVVNTEAFF

V: TRBV19
J: TRBJ1-6
D: TRBD1
size: NA
DNA: TGTGCCAGTAGTATCGAGACAGGGAGGAATTCACCCCTCCACTTT
CDR3: CASSIETGRNSPLHF

V: TRBV27
J: TRBJ2-7
D: NA
size: NA
DNA: TGTGCCAGTGTAGGGGGGGACGAGCAGTACTTC
CDR3: CASVGGDEQYF

V: TRBV4-1
J: TRBJ2-7
D: NA
size: NA
DNA: TGCGCCAGCAGCCAAGGCCCGGGAGAGCAGTACTTC
CDR3: CASSQGPGEQYF

V: TRBV9
J: TRBJ2-5
D: TRBD2
size: NA
DNA: TGTGCCAGCAGCGTAGGGGGAGGGTGGGAGACCCAGTACTTC
CDR3: CASSVGGGWETQYF

V: TRBV27
J: TRBJ2-2
D: TRBD2
size: NA
DNA: TGTGCCAGCAGAGTAGCGGGCACCGGGGAGCTGTTTTTT
CDR3: CASRVAGTGELFF